These T cell receptor beta chains were read from a single sample in a study of long-term antiretroviral therapy in people with HIV. Here immunoSEQ multiplex PCR was the method, and the copy in TCRdb shows in-frame clones only, minus some. The sample shows 15,000 to 20,000 clones, roughly four fifths of them seen only once. Source: unsorted PBMCs, taken 2.2 years after starting antiretroviral therapy. The receptors stem from a man aged 50-60 years with HIV. The CDR3 runs from the conserved cysteine through the conserved F or W. The D gene is left open where the match is weak. Some rows mark clone size as missing; the rest say once, few, many or name a class of expanded clone.

.,16,TRBV9,TRBD2,TRBJ2-1,CASSVVGGTSVNEQFF,TGTGCCAGCAGCGTAGTGGGGGGGACTAGCGTTAATGAGCAGTTCTTC
.,14,TRBV29-1,.,TRBJ2-7,CSVEVDTRTYEQYF,TGCAGCGTTGAAGTGGACACACGAACCTACGAGCAGTACTTC
.,14,TRBV19,.,TRBJ2-5,CASSMGGSLGTQYF,TGTGCCAGTAGTATGGGAGGCTCCTTGGGGACCCAGTACTTC
.,12,TRBV6-5,.,TRBJ1-2,CASSTYSGGYTF,TGTGCCAGCAGTACTTACAGCGGGGGCTACACCTTC
.,14,TRBV7-9,TRBD1,TRBJ1-3,CASSPRQGGNTIYF,TGTGCCAGCAGCCCGCGACAGGGTGGAAACACCATATATTTT
.,17,TRBV2,TRBD1,TRBJ1-2,CASSEAASGTGFRGYTF,TGTGCCAGCAGTGAAGCCGCTTCTGGGACAGGGTTTCGCGGCTACACCTTC
.,15,TRBV27,.,TRBJ2-7,CASSKPTAQGYEQYF,TGTGCCAGCAGCAAACCGACCGCACAGGGCTACGAGCAGTACTTC
few,13,TRBV7-2,.,TRBJ1-5,CASSLVGNQPQHF,TGTGCCAGCAGCTTAGTCGGCAATCAGCCCCAGCATTTT
.,13,TRBV7-9,.,TRBJ2-3,CASSWEEIDTQYF,TGTGCCAGCAGCTGGGAAGAAATAGATACGCAGTATTTT
.,15,TRBV6-1,.,TRBJ2-1,CASSEWGASYNEQFF,TGTGCCAGCAGTGAATGGGGGGCCAGCTACAATGAGCAGTTCTTC
.,12,TRBV27,.,TRBJ2-7,CASRGFNYEQYF,TGTGCCAGCAGGGGGTTTAACTACGAGCAGTACTTC
.,15,TRBV11-2,.,TRBJ1-1,CASSRHRALNTEAFF,TGTGCCAGCAGCCGCCACAGGGCCCTTAACACTGAAGCTTTCTTT
.,12,TRBV5-1,.,TRBJ2-7,CASSSSSYEQYF,TGCGCCAGCAGCTCATCCTCCTACGAGCAGTACTTC
few,13,TRBV7-9,.,TRBJ1-2,CASSPRGAWGYTF,TGTGCCAGCAGCCCGAGGGGGGCTTGGGGCTACACCTTC
.,15,TRBV7-2,.,TRBJ1-1,CASSSEGGVNTEAFF,TGTGCCAGCAGCTCGGAGGGGGGCGTGAACACTGAAGCTTTCTTT
.,13,TRBV5-5,.,TRBJ2-7,CASGLGPSYEQYF,TGTGCCAGCGGTTTGGGGCCATCCTACGAGCAGTACTTC
.,17,TRBV29-1,TRBD2,TRBJ2-2,CSVLGGAGGRYTGELFF,TGCAGCGTTCTGGGTGGGGCTGGCGGGAGGTACACCGGGGAGCTGTTTTTT
.,14,TRBV7-8,.,TRBJ2-2,CASSFRSGAGELFF,TGTGCCAGCAGCTTTCGGTCCGGGGCCGGGGAGCTGTTTTTT
once,15,TRBV19,TRBD1,TRBJ2-5,CASSLRDRAIETQYF,TGTGCCAGTAGTCTCCGGGACAGGGCTATAGAGACCCAGTACTTC
.,11,TRBV27,TRBD1,TRBJ1-2,CASSDRDGYTF,TGTGCCAGCAGTGACAGGGATGGCTACACCTTC
.,17,TRBV5-1,TRBD2,TRBJ2-3,CASSWGTSGSSTDTQYF,TGCGCCAGCAGCTGGGGGACTAGCGGGAGTTCTACAGATACGCAGTATTTT
few,14,TRBV19,.,TRBJ1-6,CASSMFTGSSPLHF,TGTGCCAGTAGTATGTTTACAGGGAGTTCACCCCTCCACTTT
.,14,TRBV19,.,TRBJ2-7,CASSKGLEYYEQYF,TGTGCCAGTAGTAAGGGTCTGGAGTACTACGAGCAGTACTTC
.,16,TRBV15,TRBD1,TRBJ2-7,CATSRLRQGSSYEQYF,TGTGCCACCAGCAGACTTCGACAGGGGAGCTCCTACGAGCAGTACTTC
few,18,TRBV7-9,.,TRBJ1-1,CASSTQSGRAVVVTEAFF,TGTGCCAGCAGTACACAATCGGGACGCGCCGTCGTGGTCACTGAAGCTTTCTTT
.,12,TRBV4-1,TRBD1,TRBJ1-2,CASSGQGYGYTF,TGCGCCAGCAGCGGACAGGGCTATGGCTACACCTTC
.,17,TRBV28,TRBD1,TRBJ1-5,CASSLALGQGIHQPQHF,TGTGCCAGCAGTCTGGCATTGGGACAGGGGATTCATCAGCCCCAGCATTTT
.,15,TRBV2,TRBD1,TRBJ2-2,CASSEMGTVTGELFF,TGTGCCAGCAGTGAAATGGGGACAGTCACCGGGGAGCTGTTTTTT
.,15,TRBV18,TRBD1,TRBJ2-7,CASSPDRGKSYEQYF,TGTGCCAGCTCTCCGGACAGGGGAAAGTCGTACGAGCAGTACTTC
.,12,TRBV28,.,TRBJ1-5,CASSTLNQPQHF,TGTGCCAGCAGTACATTAAATCAGCCCCAGCATTTT
.,17,TRBV18,.,TRBJ1-2,CASSPRQPQATNYGYTF,TGTGCCAGCTCACCGCGACAGCCCCAGGCGACTAACTATGGCTACACCTTC
.,13,TRBV5-3,TRBD2,TRBJ2-7,CASSRAGGDEQYF,TGTGCCAGCAGCCGGGCGGGGGGGGACGAGCAGTACTTC
.,14,TRBV7-2,TRBD2,TRBJ2-7,CASSLRTRSYEQYF,TGTGCCAGCAGCTTGCGGACTAGATCCTACGAGCAGTACTTC
few,15,TRBV7-6,TRBD2,TRBJ2-7,CASSIGLAGTYEQYF,TGTGCCAGCAGCATAGGACTAGCGGGGACCTACGAGCAGTACTTC
.,13,TRBV28,.,TRBJ2-2,CASSYPRVGELFF,TGTGCCAGCAGTTACCCTAGGGTCGGGGAGCTGTTTTTT
.,16,TRBV18,.,TRBJ2-7,CASSPPLTGSPYEQYF,TGTGCCAGCTCACCACCGTTAACAGGGTCCCCCTACGAGCAGTACTTC
.,12,TRBV28,.,TRBJ1-5,CASREYNQPQHF,TGTGCCAGCAGGGAGTACAATCAGCCCCAGCATTTT
.,13,TRBV4-3,.,TRBJ2-3,CASSRFRDTTQYF,TGCGCCAGCAGCCGATTCAGGGACACTACGCAGTATTTT
.,14,TRBV7-8,.,TRBJ1-1,CASSRLGIWTEAFF,TGTGCCAGCAGCCGGTTGGGGATATGGACTGAAGCTTTCTTT
large,15,TRBV5-1,TRBD1,TRBJ2-7,CASSLGTGGAYEQYF,TGCGCCAGCAGCTTGGGGACAGGGGGGGCCTACGAGCAGTACTTC
.,14,TRBV13,TRBD2,TRBJ2-1,CASSLGLADNEQFF,TGTGCCAGCAGCTTAGGACTAGCGGACAATGAGCAGTTCTTC
.,16,TRBV2,TRBD1,TRBJ2-3,CASSPRDRTSTDTQYF,TGTGCCAGCAGTCCCCGGGACAGAACTAGCACAGATACGCAGTATTTT
.,19,TRBV13,.,TRBJ2-3,CASRFAYGYGGRGTDTQYF,TGTGCCAGCAGATTCGCCTACGGGTATGGCGGGCGGGGCACAGATACGCAGTATTTT
once,15,TRBV28,.,TRBJ2-4,CASSSRGAPQNIQYF,TGTGCCAGCAGTAGCCGGGGGGCCCCCCAAAACATTCAGTACTTC
.,12,TRBV5-6,TRBD1,TRBJ1-6,CASSYRGSPLHF,TGTGCCAGCAGCTACAGGGGCTCACCCCTCCACTTT
once,15,TRBV5-1,.,TRBJ1-6,CASSLERGVHSPLHF,TGCGCCAGCAGCTTGGAACGGGGGGTTCATTCACCCCTCCACTTT
.,16,TRBV5-4,TRBD2,TRBJ2-3,CASSLTGGQGEDTQYF,TGTGCCAGCAGCTTGACGGGGGGGCAAGGGGAAGATACGCAGTATTTT
.,14,TRBV6-1,.,TRBJ1-5,CASSEVGTWGPQHF,TGTGCCAGCAGTGAGGTTGGGACTTGGGGACCCCAGCATTTT
.,16,TRBV9,TRBD1,TRBJ2-1,CASSVSGQGWRNEQFF,TGTGCCAGCAGCGTATCGGGACAGGGGTGGAGGAATGAGCAGTTCTTC
.,13,TRBV2,TRBD1,TRBJ2-7,CASGRTGTYEQYF,TGTGCCAGCGGCCGGACAGGGACCTACGAGCAGTACTTC
.,18,TRBV18,TRBD2,TRBJ2-3,CASSLQPGLAGGADTQYF,TGTGCCAGCTCACTCCAACCGGGACTAGCGGGAGGGGCAGATACGCAGTATTTT
.,16,TRBV27,TRBD1,TRBJ1-2,CASSHLTGHSRDGYTF,TGTGCCAGCAGCCATCTGACAGGGCATTCCAGGGATGGCTACACCTTC
.,14,TRBV28,.,TRBJ1-2,CASSLIRTDYGYTF,TGTGCCAGCAGTTTAATCCGGACGGACTATGGCTACACCTTC